What follows are 28 T cell receptor beta chains derived from one specimen sequenced in a study of T cells after yellow fever vaccination. TCRdb itself ran the 5' RACE reads through MiXCR, one entry per CDR3 protein. In the table there are 170,000 or so distinct CDR3 sequences, about 6% of which are singletons. The sample here was CD4+ T cells sorted from PBMCs, taken on the day of the first yellow fever vaccination. These receptors were obtained from a man aged 18 to 29 who received the YFV17D yellow fever vaccine.

This clonotype was seen many times. The CDR3: CASRQTGTGDNEQFF. For the CDR3, the DNA is TGTGCCAGCAGACAAACCGGGACAGGGGACAATGAGCAGTTCTTC. The chain combines TRBV12-3 or TRBV12-4 with TRBJ2-1; 10 bases agree with TRBD1. This CDR3 is 15 amino acids long. Losses at the gene ends were 6 bases for V and 5 bases for J; bases not matched to a gene: 7.

This clonotype was counted ten times or more. This sequence joins TRBV20-1 and TRBJ2-5, with D maybe TRBD1 (6 bases). The germline V and J ends were trimmed by 6 bases and 1 base, with 15 bases remaining between them. This CDR3 spans 14 amino acids. Germline CDR1 is DFQATT and CDR2 is SNEGSKA (reference sequence). In DNA form, the CDR3 reads TGCAGTGCAGGGGGATGGGCTGTCCAAGAGACCCAGTACTTC. Protein product: CSAGGWAVQETQYF.

This clonotype was found many times. The chain is built from TRBV6-5 and TRBJ2-4; no firm D call. CDR3 size: 16 residues. Trimming shortened V by 0 bases and J by 3 bases, and 12 bases separated the two germline ends. Germline V gene data show CDR1 as MNHEY and CDR2 as SVGAGI. CDR3 region: CASSYSFSRIKNIQYF. The CDR3, as DNA: TGTGCCAGCAGTTACTCCTTCAGCCGAATCAAAAACATTCAGTACTTC.

This clonotype was observed a few times. The chain joins TRBV30 to TRBJ2-1; TRBD2 matches at 9 bases. CDR1 GTSNPN and CDR2 SVGIG come from the germline V gene (reference sequence). The CDR3 sequence is 14 residues long. V dropped 3 bases and J dropped 3; count of bases not matched to a gene: 3. DNA of the CDR3: TGTGCCTGGAGGAAGCGGGGGGTCTACAATGAGCAGTTCTTC. Residues: CAWRKRGVYNEQFF.

This clonotype was observed a handful of times. CDR3 protein: CSVAGQTRRPQHF. The CDR3 region has the DNA TGCAGTGTAGCCGGACAGACAAGACGGCCCCAGCATTTT. The J gene is TRBJ1-5, the V gene TRBV20-1; tentatively, D is TRBD1 (6 bases). Trimming pared 7 bases from V and 9 bases from J, leaving 19 bases between. Per germline, CDR1 DFQATT and CDR2 SNEGSKA (reference sequence). There are 13 residues in the CDR3.

Written as DNA, the CDR3 is TGTGCCAGCAGTGAAGAAGCCGATACGCAGTATTTT. The encoded protein is CASSEEADTQYF. The chain links TRBV2 to TRBJ2-3; unclear D gene. Germline loops: CDR1 SNHLY, CDR2 FYNNEI. The CDR3 loop spans 12 amino acids. The V and J ends lost 1 base and 6 bases respectively, with 5 bases between them.

This clonotype was recorded at least ten times. The chain links TRBV5-1 to TRBJ2-3, with 10 bases aligning to TRBD1. CDR1 SGHRS and CDR2 YFSETQ come from the germline V gene. The trim removed 4 bases at V and 5 bases at J, leaving 4 bases unmatched. This CDR3 comprises 14 residues. In DNA, the CDR3 is TGCGCCAGCAGCCCGGACAGGGGGAAAGATACGCAGTATTTT. Its translation is CASSPDRGKDTQYF.

This clonotype came up many times. The rearrangement links TRBV6-1 to TRBJ2-5; D is perhaps TRBD2 (6 bases). V lost 3 bases, J lost 5 bases, and 16 bases lay in between. Germline V gives CDR1 MNHNS, CDR2 SASEGT. This CDR3 has 15 amino acids. The DNA for the CDR3 is TGTGCCAGCAGTGAGATGGGGACTCCCGAGGAGACCCAGTACTTC. This gives the protein CASSEMGTPEETQYF.

This chain links TRBV6-2 or TRBV6-3 with TRBJ1-4, with unresolved D. The CDR3 length is 12 residues. Trimming took off 4 bases at V and 6 bases at J, with 6 bases between the two ends. Germline V gene sequence: CDR1 MNHEY, CDR2 SVGEGT. CDR3 nucleotide sequence: TGTGCCAGCAGTTCTCGGGATGAAAAACTGTTTTTT. The encoded protein is CASSSRDEKLFF.

This clonotype was seen many times. The chain joins TRBV29-1 to TRBJ2-7; 7 nucleotides align to TRBD2. CDR1 SQVTM and CDR2 ANQGSEA come from the germline V gene. There are 13 residues in the CDR3. After removal of 2 bases from V and 4 bases from J, the junction contained 5 bases not matched to a gene. The CDR3 DNA reads TGCAGCGTTGAACCCATCGGGGGGTACGAGCAGTACGTC. Its protein product is CSVEPIGGYEQYV.

Comments on this clonotype: This clone may be a read error of a much larger clone one base away. The chain uses TRBV7-2 and TRBJ2-1; D is uncertain. This CDR3 is built from 14 residues. CDR1 and CDR2 from the germline V gene are SGHTA and FQGNSA. The CDR3 is CASRLVASYNEQFF. The CDR3 bases are TGTGCCAGCAGATTAGTTGCTTCCTACAATGAGCAGTTCTTC.

This clonotype has only a few counts. The chain joins TRBV30 to TRBJ2-6; TRBD1 aligns across 9 bases. Germline V gene sequence: CDR1 GTSNPN, CDR2 SVGIG (reference sequence). The V gene end was trimmed by 4 bases and the J gene end by 1 base; junction bases not matched to a gene: 14. This CDR3 region has 19 residues. CDR3 DNA sequence: TGTGCCTGGACTCCCAAAGAGGGGACAGGGACTTCTGGGGCCAACGTCCTGACTTTC. Amino acid sequence: CAWTPKEGTGTSGANVLTF.

The chain carries TRBV7-8 and TRBJ2-5; D not certain. This CDR3 contains 14 residues. Trimming removed 9 bases from V and 1 base from J, with 15 bases in between. Germline loops: CDR1 SGHVS, CDR2 FQNEAQ. CDR3 in amino acids: CARSPGPFQETQYF. In DNA form, the CDR3 reads TGTGCCAGGAGCCCCGGGCCCTTCCAAGAGACCCAGTACTTC.

Ten or more counts support this clonotype. This chain connects TRBV7-6 to TRBJ1-5; D not resolved. The germline gives CDR1 SGHVS, CDR2 FNYEAQ. CDR3 length: 15 residues. Deletions cut 0 bases from V and 3 bases from J, with 9 bases between. The CDR3 sequence is CASSLASGFNQPQHF. The CDR3 nucleotides are TGTGCCAGCAGCTTAGCGTCGGGGTTCAATCAGCCCCAGCATTTT.

This clonotype occurred a few times. The chain employs TRBV21-1 and TRBJ1-1; the tabulated D call, TRBD1, remains unverified against the DNA. TRBV21-1 is a pseudogene segment. This CDR3 is built from 18 residues. CDR3 residues: CASSKKGGMDKENTEAFF. The CDR3 DNA reads as TGTGCCAGCAGCAAAAAAGGGGGGATGGACAAGGAGAACACTGAAGCTTTCTTT.

This clonotype was detected only a few times. The CDR3 DNA reads TGTGCCAGTTCACGGGGGAACTCTGGGGCCAACGTCCTGACTTTC. Its translation: CASSRGNSGANVLTF. The chain uses TRBV7-2 and TRBJ2-6, with D possibly matching TRBD2 (6 bases). With 9 bases removed from V and 0 bases from J, the gap between germline ends came to 12 bases. Germline-derived CDR1 and CDR2 are SGHTA and FQGNSA. The length of the CDR3 is 15 residues.

In its sample, this clonotype was seen many times. The V and J genes are TRBV24-1 and TRBJ2-1; 10 bases match TRBD2. Per the germline V gene, CDR1 is KGHDR and CDR2 is SFDVKD. The length of the CDR3 is 15 residues. After removal of 4 bases from V and 6 bases from J, the junction contained 5 bases not matched to a gene. In nucleotides, the CDR3 is TGTGCCACCAGTGACATAGCGGGGGGCATCAATGAGCAGTTCTTC. Translated, it gives CATSDIAGGINEQFF.

This clonotype was observed at least ten times. This chain connects TRBV5-1 to TRBJ2-1; 7 bases are a match to TRBD1. Germline lookup yields CDR1 SGHRS and CDR2 YFSETQ. V dropped 0 bases and J dropped 6; count of bases not matched to a gene: 6. This CDR3 contains 15 residues. The CDR3 sequence is CASSLEVRGTNEQFF. As DNA, the CDR3 is TGCGCCAGCAGCTTGGAAGTCAGGGGGACCAATGAGCAGTTCTTC.

This clonotype occurred a few times. This rearrangement joins TRBV12-3 or TRBV12-4 to TRBJ1-2, with no clear D. The CDR3 totals 12 residues. The germline V and J ends were trimmed by 6 bases and 5 bases, with 10 bases remaining between them. CDR3 nucleotides: TGTGCCAGCAGCGCTCAAGAGTATGGCTACACCTTC. This gives the protein CASSAQEYGYTF.

This clonotype was seen many times. The chain is built from TRBV10-3 and TRBJ1-3, with unresolved D. Germline assignment: CDR1 ENHRY and CDR2 SYGVKD. The CDR3 loop spans 13 amino acids. The V gene lost 3 bases and the J gene lost 4 bases, with 7 bases spanning the gap. The DNA for the CDR3 is TGTGCCATCAGTGAACCGTTCGGAAACACCATATATTTT. It translates to CAISEPFGNTIYF.

The chain employs TRBV3-1 and TRBJ2-5, with 9 nucleotides matching TRBD2. J lost 5 bases, V lost 4 bases, and 14 bases had no gene match. Per the germline V gene, CDR1 is LGHDT and CDR2 is YNNKEL (reference sequence). This CDR3 region has 17 residues. In nucleotides, the CDR3 is TGTGCCAGCAGCCCCCCGCTAGGTAGCGGGGGAGATGAGACCCAGTACTTC. It yields the protein CASSPPLGSGGDETQYF.

This clonotype came up many times. This chain uses TRBV3-1 with TRBJ1-5; TRBD1 is a possible D gene (6 bases). Looked up from germline, CDR1 is LGHDT and CDR2 is YNNKEL (reference sequence). The length of the CDR3 is 14 residues. The V end lost 1 base, the J end lost 5 bases, and 9 bases lay between the germline ends. The CDR3 sequence: CASSQAGADQPQHF. As DNA, the CDR3 is TGTGCCAGCAGCCAAGCGGGGGCAGATCAGCCCCAGCATTTT. Based on the CDR3 plus reference TRBV3-1 and TRBJ1-5, the full variable domain is DTAVSQTPKYLVTQMGNDKSIKCEQNLGHDTMYWYKQDSKKFLKIMFSYNNKELIINETVPNRFSPKSPDKAHLNLHINSLELGDSAVYFCASSQAGADQPQHFGDGTRLSIL.

This clonotype occurred a few times. The CDR3 is CASSEGSEETQYF. The CDR3 nucleotides are TGCGCCAGCAGCGAGGGATCTGAAGAGACCCAGTACTTC. This rearrangement joins TRBV5-1 to TRBJ2-5; D may be TRBD2 (5 bases). This CDR3 has 13 amino acids. The germline CDR1 and CDR2 sequences are SGHRS and YFSETQ. V was pared by 4 bases and J by 3 bases, with 10 bases between.

The chain recombines TRBV5-1 with TRBJ1-4; D is undetermined. CDR1 is SGHRS and CDR2 is YFSETQ in the germline V gene. V was pared by 2 bases and J by 3 bases, with 17 bases between. The length of the CDR3 is 17 residues. The CDR3 spells CASSLATRLRANEKLFF. CDR3 DNA: TGCGCCAGCAGCTTAGCGACCCGACTGAGGGCTAATGAAAAACTGTTTTTT.

This clonotype occurred a few times. V usage is TRBV7-2 and J usage is TRBJ1-2; D perhaps matches TRBD1 (6 bases). The CDR3 has 13 residues. Between the trimmed V and J ends, which lost 4 bases and 7 bases, there was a span of 13 bases. Germline V lookup: CDR1 SGHTA, CDR2 FQGNSA. CDR3 in DNA: TGTGCCAGCAGCTCGGACAGACAAATTGGCTACACCTTC. Amino acid sequence: CASSSDRQIGYTF.

There are many counts of this clonotype. The DNA of the CDR3 is TGCAGTGCTAGAGAAGGGTCTAGCGGGGCCTACGAGCAGTACGTC. The encoded protein is CSAREGSSGAYEQYV. The chain uses TRBV20-1 and TRBJ2-7; 9 bases line up with TRBD2. CDR1 and CDR2 (germline): DFQATT, SNEGSKA (reference sequence). The junction had 5 bases not matched to a gene; V was cut back by 0 bases and J by 2 bases. The CDR3 extends over 15 amino acids.

This clonotype was recorded a few times. CDR3 loop: CSASRSAGPSYNEQFF. The CDR3 DNA reads as TGCAGTGCTAGTAGGTCGGCAGGACCTTCCTACAATGAGCAGTTCTTC. V is TRBV20-1 and J is TRBJ2-1; D gene ambiguous. The CDR3 length is 16 residues. V was cut by 3 bases and J by 1 base, with 16 bases left in between. Germline CDR1 reads DFQATT; CDR2 reads SNEGSKA (reference sequence).

This clonotype came up a few times. The chain links TRBV7-2 to TRBJ2-1; weak D call: TRBD2 (5 bases). In germline, CDR1 is SGHTA, CDR2 FQGNSA. Trimming removed 2 bases at V and 13 bases at J, with 12 bases between. The CDR3 has 12 residues. The CDR3 bases are TGTGCCAGCAGCTTATACCGGGCGGGCCAGTTCTTC. It yields the protein CASSLYRAGQFF.